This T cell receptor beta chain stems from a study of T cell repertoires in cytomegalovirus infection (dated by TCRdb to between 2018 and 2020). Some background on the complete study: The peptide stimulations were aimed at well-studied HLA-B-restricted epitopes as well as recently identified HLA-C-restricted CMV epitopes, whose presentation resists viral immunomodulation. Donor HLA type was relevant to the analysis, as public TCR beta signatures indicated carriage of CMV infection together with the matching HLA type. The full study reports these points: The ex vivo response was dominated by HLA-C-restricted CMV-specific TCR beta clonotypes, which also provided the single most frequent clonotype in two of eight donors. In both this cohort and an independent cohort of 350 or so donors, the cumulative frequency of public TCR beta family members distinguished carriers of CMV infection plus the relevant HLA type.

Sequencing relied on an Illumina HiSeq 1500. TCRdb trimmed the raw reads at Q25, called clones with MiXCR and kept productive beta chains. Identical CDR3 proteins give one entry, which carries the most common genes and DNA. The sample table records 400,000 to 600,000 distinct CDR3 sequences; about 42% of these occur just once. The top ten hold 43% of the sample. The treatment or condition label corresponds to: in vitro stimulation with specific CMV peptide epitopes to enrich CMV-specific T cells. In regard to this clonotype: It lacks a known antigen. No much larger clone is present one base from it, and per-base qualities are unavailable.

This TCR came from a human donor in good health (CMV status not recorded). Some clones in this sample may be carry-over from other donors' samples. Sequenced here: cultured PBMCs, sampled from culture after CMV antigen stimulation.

The DNA is as follows: TGCGCCAGCAGCTCCCCACAGGGGGCGGTCACAGATACGCAGTATTTT. This gives the protein CASSSPQGAVTDTQYF. This receptor chain uses TRBV5-1 and TRBJ2-3; TRBD1 fits 9 bases in the junction. Based on the germline V gene, the CDR1 and CDR2 sequences are SGHRS and YFSETQ. Its CDR3 holds 16 amino acids, cysteine through phenylalanine. Only the CDR3 part of the read is kept: 48 bases, read in frame from the first base. At the junction V is shortened by 3 bases and J by 2 bases; bases outside the gene matches: 7.